This entry lists 14 T cell receptor beta chains sequenced from one sample in a study of CD8 T cells in Susac syndrome. When the RNA was reverse transcribed, random hexamers were used with an input of roughly 0.45 to 1 ug. TCRdb reanalysed the immunoSEQ multiplex PCR reads using MiXCR and keeps one entry per CDR3 protein. This sample has 65,000 to 85,000 distinct CDR3 sequences, with 85% to 95% found just once. Specimen: CD8+ T cells from PBMCs. These receptor sequences come from a human donor with Susac syndrome.

V and J are TRBV19 and TRBJ2-6; D gene uncertain. V lost 3 bases and J lost 0, with 6 bases in between. From germline, CDR1 is LNHDA and CDR2 SQIVND (reference sequence). CDR3 length: 15 amino acids. The DNA for the CDR3 is TGTGCCAGTAGTATTTCAGGCTCTGGGGCCAACGTCCTGACTTTC. It codes for CASSISGSGANVLTF.

V gene TRBV7-6 combines with J gene TRBJ2-1; D call uncertain. Germline assignment: CDR1 SGHVS and CDR2 FNYEAQ. This CDR3 comprises 13 residues. V dropped 5 bases and J dropped 5 bases, with 10 bases sitting between them. The CDR3 bases are TGTGCCAGCAGCGCCACTTCCAACAATGAGCAGTTCTTC. Translation: CASSATSNNEQFF.

This rearrangement joins TRBV25-1 to TRBJ2-5; D may be TRBD1 (6 bases). The germline gives CDR1 MGHDK, CDR2 SYGVNS. The ends were cut back, 2 bases at V and 7 bases at J, with 17 bases in the middle. The CDR3 sequence is 15 residues long. CDR3 protein: CASSERGSLGGTQYF. The CDR3 nucleotides read TGTGCCAGCAGTGAAAGGGGGAGTCTCGGAGGGACCCAGTACTTC. Based on the CDR3 plus reference TRBV25-1 and TRBJ2-5, the full variable domain is EADIYQTPRYLVIGTGKKITLECSQTMGHDKMYWYQQDPGMELHLIHYSYGVNSTEKGDLSSESTVSRIRTEHFPLTLESARPSHTSQYLCASSERGSLGGTQYFGPGTRLLVL.

This chain uses TRBV20-1 with TRBJ2-2, with 7 bases fitting TRBD2. V shed 6 bases, J shed 7 bases, and the junction held 2 bases outside the gene matches. The CDR3 is 11 residues long. Germline V lookup: CDR1 DFQATT, CDR2 SNEGSKA (reference sequence). The CDR3 spells CSAAGVGELFF. The CDR3 DNA reads as TGCAGTGCCGCGGGGGTCGGGGAGCTGTTTTTT.

This chain links TRBV12-3 or TRBV12-4 with TRBJ1-1; maybe TRBD1 (6 bases). The CDR3 extends over 15 amino acids. V shed 6 bases and J shed 4 bases, with 18 bases lying between them. CDR3 region: CASSVTGWSGTEAFF. In DNA, the CDR3 is TGTGCCAGCAGCGTCACAGGGTGGTCGGGCACTGAAGCTTTCTTT.

The rearrangement links TRBV4-3 to TRBJ1-3; D may be TRBD1 (6 bases). CDR1 and CDR2 from the germline V gene are LGHNA and YSLEER. Trimming removed 1 base from V and 4 bases from J, with 14 bases in between. CDR3 size: 16 residues. CDR3 sequence reads: CASSQASGGLGNTIYF. CDR3 bases: TGCGCCAGCAGCCAAGCGTCCGGGGGCCTAGGAAACACCATATATTTT.

The rearrangement links TRBV29-1 to TRBJ1-3, with unresolved D. CDR3 length equals 13 residues. The ends were cut back, 1 base at V and 1 base at J, with 5 bases in the middle. CDR1 is SQVTM, CDR2 ANQGSEA, per germline. DNA of the CDR3: TGCAGCGTTGAAGGGGGATCTGGAAACACCATATATTTT. Its translation is CSVEGGSGNTIYF.

The chain couples TRBV19 to TRBJ2-1; D may be TRBD1 or TRBD2 (5 bases each). Trimming removed 4 bases from V and 3 bases from J, with 7 bases in between. Germline CDR1 LNHDA, CDR2 SQIVND (reference sequence). The CDR3 consists of 13 residues. The CDR3 loop reads CASSRGFYNEQFF. The CDR3 nucleotides read TGTGCCAGTAGTAGGGGGTTCTACAATGAGCAGTTCTTC.

V is TRBV28 and J is TRBJ2-7, with 8 bases aligning to TRBD2. CDR3 size: 14 residues. The germline gives CDR1 MDHEN, CDR2 SYDVKM. With V trimmed by 7 bases and J by 3 bases, 8 bases remained unmatched. CDR3 bases: TGTGCCAGCACCCCGGGGGGGGCTCTCTACGAGCAGTACTTC. Its protein is CASTPGGALYEQYF.

The chain joins TRBV5-1 to TRBJ1-1; D might be TRBD1 (5 bases). Germline V gives CDR1 SGHRS, CDR2 YFSETQ. This CDR3 spans 14 amino acids. The V end was cut by 5 bases, the J end by 1 base, with 12 bases between. The CDR3 loop reads CASRWSGPNTEAFF. CDR3 DNA: TGCGCCAGCAGGTGGTCAGGGCCGAACACTGAAGCTTTCTTT.

The chain combines TRBV6-2 or TRBV6-3 with TRBJ2-1; D is possibly TRBD1 (6 bases). Trimming took 1 base from V and 5 from J, leaving 12 bases between them. The CDR3 runs to 15 residues. The germline V gene encodes CDR1 MNHEY and CDR2 SVGEGT. The CDR3, as DNA: TGTGCCAGCAGTTACTGGGTGGGACACAACAATGAGCAGTTCTTC. This codes for CASSYWVGHNNEQFF.

The chain couples TRBV27 to TRBJ2-2; TRBD1 aligns across 8 bases. The CDR3 contains 16 residues. Germline CDR1 reads MNHEY; CDR2 reads SMNVEV (reference sequence). With 0 bases clipped from V and 7 bases from J, the junction kept 7 bases outside the gene matches. The CDR3 here is CASSLSAGGRVGELFF. The DNA for the CDR3 is TGTGCCAGCAGTTTATCGGCAGGGGGCAGAGTCGGGGAGCTGTTTTTT.

This rearrangement joins TRBV18 to TRBJ2-7; 8 nucleotides match TRBD1. Germline CDR1 reads KGHSH; CDR2 reads LQKENI. The CDR3 has 13 amino acids. With V trimmed by 8 bases and J by 4 bases, 7 bases remained unmatched. The CDR3 coding sequence is TGTGCCAGCGGACAGGGATCCTCTTACGAGCAGTACTTC. Residues: CASGQGSSYEQYF. Using reference TRBV18 and TRBJ2-7 for the parts outside the CDR3, the full variable domain is NAGVMQNPRHLVRRRGQEARLRCSPMKGHSHVYWYRQLPEEGLKFMVYLQKENIIDESGMPKERFSAEFPKEGPSILRIQQVVRGDSAAYFCASGQGSSYEQYFGPGTRLTVT.

The rearrangement joins TRBV9 to TRBJ2-2; 9 bases are a match to TRBD1. Losses at the gene ends were 2 bases for V and 2 bases for J; bases not matched to a gene: 13. Germline CDR1 reads SGDLS; CDR2 reads YYNGEE. The CDR3 covers 19 residues. In nucleotides, the CDR3 is TGTGCCAGCAGCGTTTCTGTTACAGGGGGCCGACCTAACACCGGGGAGCTGTTTTTT. The encoded protein is CASSVSVTGGRPNTGELFF.